This T cell receptor (beta chain) was recorded in a study of identical twins (TCRdb year 2016). Context from the whole study: To test whether fetal clonotypes persist, this study deep-sequenced TCR alpha and beta repertoires from monozygotic twins, from unrelated adults of various ages, and from cord blood. Replicate twin experiments were performed at different times using different library preparation protocols to rule out contamination.

CDR1 and CDR2, looked up from the germline V gene, are SGDLS and YYNGEE. The CDR3 goes from the cysteine to the phenylalanine over 14 residues. Of the read, only the CDR3 DNA is kept; its 42 bases are in frame from base 1. V gives up 3 bases and J gives up 5 bases, and the segment between their germline ends measures 14 bases. The library came from 5' RACE. The sequencing machine was an Illumina HiSeq 2000. Template switching added a universal primer binding site, and the final cDNA carried a unique molecular identifier that allowed TCR cDNA molecules to be counted accurately. Specific primers in the conserved constant-segment region were used to synthesize first-strand cDNA for TCR alpha and beta chains. To control for contamination, each cDNA library was double barcoded with a SMART-Mk sample barcode plus Illumina barcodes. TruSeq adapter sequences along with Illumina sample barcodes were introduced in two successive PCR steps. Sequencing of the TCR alpha and beta cDNA libraries was done on the Illumina HiSeq platform using custom primers. The authors' pipeline ran thus. Raw reads were processed with MiGEC to extract unique molecular identifiers, and MiXCR was used to determine CDR3 positions. For each individual, recombination models were inferred using an EM algorithm with the repgenHMM and IGoR tools. Shared clonotype analysis was performed with the tcR package in R, normalizing sharing by the product of cloneset sizes. To study raw recombination without the effects of thymic and clonal selection, out-of-frame nonproductive sequences were analyzed. TCRdb cleaned the public reads at Q25 with fastp, built clones with MiXCR and kept in-frame beta chains. Every entry covers one CDR3 protein and lists the most common genes and DNA from its rows. The V and J calls were determined by TCRdb, not by the authors. This sample is represented by over 200,000 distinct CDR3 sequences; over 5.5% of them were singletons. The ten largest clones add up to more than 12% of the sample.

Summary of the overall study and its limitations: Recombination models systematically underestimated out-of-frame TCR alpha sharing in monozygotic twins but agreed with sharing between unrelated individuals. A weaker excess of twin sharing was found in beta out-of-frame sequences because the signal-to-noise ratio was lowered by fewer shared sequences. Because the same donors could not be followed over many years, the conclusions relied on cross-sectional statistical analysis. Invariant T cells such as MAIT and iNKT could partly confound zero-insertion analyses, although diverse VJ usage argued against such confounding for most clonotypes. Abundant cord blood beta clonotypes had fewer insertions, young adult naive repertoires showed a similar but weaker trend, and memory repertoires showed no such trend. Compared with coincidental sharing between unrelated individuals, an excess of low generation-probability sequences was observed among out-of-frame TCR alpha sequences shared between twins.

Every donor in the study was a healthy Caucasian. Three pairs of female monozygotic twins, all aged about 18 to 30 years, were included in the twin cohort. Positive isolation kits from Invitrogen were used to isolate the CD4+ and CD8+ T cell populations. On this clonotype itself: What antigen it recognizes has not been identified. No clone much larger than this one lies a single base away; base qualities are absent.

This same sample was also taken into another study, of T cells expressing NK-cell markers. As the second paper documents: Three sorted T-cell subsets (CD3+CD56+NKG2C+, CD3+CD56+NKG2C- and CD3+CD56-NKG2C+) from 8 or 9 donors had their TCR beta-chain repertoires profiled. Of the eight sequenced donors, seven were found to be HCMV-seropositive and one was found to be HCMV-seronegative. In several experiments an anti-gammadeltaTCR antibody was added to restrict sorting to alphabetaTCR-expressing T cells. For 6 or 7 donors, the dominant CD3+CD56+NKG2C+ clonotypes were among the top 10 CD8+ clonotypes and accounted for about 1.0-8% of CD8+ T cells. Those dominant clonotypes were again the most abundant among CD3+CD56-NKG2C+ cells in several donors, at about 28.3-65%. It remained unclear whether the expanded NKG2C-expressing T cell clones were specific for HCMV antigens. Randomly selected healthy volunteers, three men and five women, were used as the eight sequenced donors. HCMV-specific IgG was detected in serum with a commercial ELISA kit to determine HCMV serostatus. MIGEC was used to demultiplex reads and group the reads by UMI, and MiTCR was used to assemble and quantify clonotypes. To exclude erroneous sequences, only TCR cDNA sequences supported by at least two reads were retained. The tcR package was used for downstream repertoire analysis, and clonotypes were matched across fractions by CDR3 nucleotide sequence plus V segment. VDJmatch was used to annotate antigen specificity against VDJdb, with one amino acid substitution allowed in CDR3.

This TCR was sampled from a woman aged 18 to 35 in good health. The chain is assembled from TRBV9 and TRBJ1-2; TRBD1 might be the D gene, on 5 matching bases. Input material: CD8+ T cells sorted from blood. The DNA sequence is TGTGCCAGCAGCGACCCAGGGAGCCTTTATGGCTACACCTTC. This yields the protein CASSDPGSLYGYTF.